This TCR beta chain was retrieved from a study of CD8 T cells in Susac syndrome. Trimming removed 3 bases at V and 2 bases at J, with 16 bases between. CDR3 length: 16 residues. Germline lookup yields CDR1 MDHEN and CDR2 SYDVKM. A quantity of roughly 0.5 to 1 ug RNA underwent reverse transcription using random hexamers. Each CDR3 protein is one row after TCRdb ran MiXCR on the immunoSEQ multiplex PCR reads. The sample yields about 180,000 distinct CDR3 sequences, about 96% seen once. The chain carries TRBV28 and TRBJ2-5, with D perhaps TRBD2 (7 bases). Sequencing was carried out using CD4+ T cells from PBMCs. The TCR was taken from a human donor with Susac syndrome. This CDR3 is CASSLFGGPTQETQYF. In DNA form, the CDR3 reads TGTGCCAGCAGTTTGTTCGGGGGGCCCACACAAGAGACCCAGTACTTC.